This TCR beta chain was identified during a study of vaccination and CD4 T cells after COVID-19. The overall study: The authors used overlapping spike peptides from SARS-CoV-2, HCoV-NL63, HCoV-OC43 and HCoV-229E to stimulate cells.

The assay that was used to sequence DNA from cultured CD4+ T cells was the Oncomine TCR Beta short-read assay. A single record per CDR3 protein comes from TCRdb applying MiXCR to the PCR reads. The table lists around 19,000 distinct CDR3 sequences, less than 70% of them singletons. As for treatment: 10-day PBMC culture with coronavirus spike peptide pools or control peptides (ViraFEST assay). This clonotype was picked up a small number of times. Its cognate antigen is unknown. Study-level points and caveats: 304 of 307 vaccine-specific clones from convalescent patients were spike mono-reactive.

From germline, CDR1 is SEHNR and CDR2 FQNEAQ (reference sequence). The CDR3 length is 13 residues. Trimming stripped 4 bases from V and 8 bases from J, with 14 bases between. The source of this sequence is a human donor who had recovered from COVID-19. Sequenced sample: CD4+ T cells from blood, cultured in vitro. The rearrangement uses TRBV7-9 and TRBJ1-1; maybe TRBD1 (6 bases). CDR3 in amino acids: CASSSGQFAEAFF. CDR3 sequence (DNA): TGTGCCAGCAGCTCCGGACAGTTCGCCGAAGCTTTCTTT.